The 14 T cell receptor beta chains below all came from one sample that was sequenced in a study of T cell responses to AZD1222 COVID-19 vaccine. Data came from immunoSEQ multiplex PCR; TCRdb stores just in-frame clones and leaves some out. The sample yields under 250,000 clones, just over 90% seen once. Material: peripheral blood, obtained on day 0 of MenACWY control vaccination. Receptors originate from an adult in good health.

The chain links TRBV3-1 (or the pseudogene TRBV3-2) to TRBJ1-6, with D hard to call. Per the germline V gene, CDR1 is LGHDT and CDR2 is YNNKEL (reference sequence). Trimming pared 3 bases from V and 6 bases from J, leaving 12 bases between. The CDR3 runs to 15 residues. CDR3 loop: CASSQTDGPNSPLHF. The CDR3 DNA sequence: TGTGCCAGCAGCCAGACGGACGGACCTAATTCACCCCTCCACTTT.

The rearrangement uses TRBV3-1 (or the pseudogene TRBV3-2) and TRBJ2-5; 10 bases agree with TRBD1. CDR3 size: 16 residues. Germline V gene sequence: CDR1 LGHDT, CDR2 YNNKEL (reference sequence). The V and J ends lost 4 bases and 4 bases, in that order; junction bases with no gene match: 9. CDR3 coding DNA: TGTGCCAGCAGCCGCGGGACAGGGGCCCCTGGAGAGACCCAGTACTTC. It translates to CASSRGTGAPGETQYF.

The chain carries TRBV28 and TRBJ1-2; perhaps TRBD1 as D (5 bases). The germline gives CDR1 MDHEN, CDR2 SYDVKM. The CDR3 spans 14 residues. V was shortened by 4 bases and J by 1 base, with 10 bases between the two germline ends. CDR3 protein: CASSSGRGNYGYTF. DNA for the CDR3: TGTGCCAGCAGTTCAGGGAGAGGTAACTATGGCTACACCTTC.

The rearrangement links TRBV29-1 to TRBJ1-1, with D possibly TRBD1 on 6 matching bases. CDR1 is SQVTM, CDR2 ANQGSEA, per germline. This CDR3 is 10 amino acids long. Deletions cut 4 bases from V and 6 bases from J, with 6 bases between. Written as DNA, the CDR3 is TGCAGCGTTGGGACAGCTGAAGCTTTCTTT. As protein: CSVGTAEAFF.

CDR3 sequence: CASSGEQGTYGYTF. The CDR3 DNA is TGTGCCAGCAGCGGAGAGCAGGGAACTTATGGCTACACCTTC. The chain is built from TRBV11-2 and TRBJ1-2; D is possibly TRBD1 (5 bases). Per germline, CDR1 SGHAT and CDR2 FQNNGV. This CDR3 is 14 amino acids long. V was clipped by 5 bases and J by 5 bases, with 15 bases between them. Drawing the rest from reference TRBV11-2 and TRBJ1-2, the complete variable domain is EAGVAQSPRYKIIEKRQSVAFWCNPISGHATLYWYQQILGQGPKLLIQFQNNGVVDDSQLPKDRFSAERLKGVDSTLKIQPAKLEDSAVYLCASSGEQGTYGYTFGSGTRLTVV.

The chain has TRBV19 and TRBJ1-6; 8 bases agree with TRBD1. Germline V gene lookup returns CDR1 LNHDA and CDR2 SQIVND (reference sequence). The junction had 7 bases not matched to a gene; V was cut back by 5 bases and J by 7 bases. This CDR3 is built from 15 residues. DNA for the CDR3: TGTGCCAGTAGTGCCCTTTACAGGGGGAATTCACCCCTCCACTTT. Its translation is CASSALYRGNSPLHF.

The rearrangement joins TRBV6-5 to TRBJ2-1, with no clear D. V was cut by 8 bases and J by 0 bases, with 11 bases left in between. The germline gives CDR1 MNHEY, CDR2 SVGAGI. The CDR3 is 14 residues long. The CDR3 spells CASAKQSSYNEQFF. The CDR3 nucleotides read TGTGCCAGCGCAAAACAGAGCTCCTACAATGAGCAGTTCTTC.

A remark on this clone: Other DNA sequences in the sample encode the same CDR3. The chain combines TRBV4-1 with TRBJ1-5, with D unresolved. V dropped 0 bases and J dropped 2 bases, with 5 bases sitting between them. The CDR3 is 14 residues long. The germline CDR1 and CDR2 sequences are MGHRA and YSYEKL. The CDR3 nucleotides are TGCGCCAGCAGCCAAGATCGGGGCAATCAGCCCCAGCATTTT. This codes for CASSQDRGNQPQHF.

The rearrangement links TRBV18 to TRBJ1-1; D might be TRBD1 (6 bases). The CDR3 spans 16 residues. CDR1 and CDR2 from the germline V gene are KGHSH and LQKENI. Trimming shortened V by 1 base and J by 5 bases, and 17 bases separated the two germline ends. The CDR3 nucleotides read TGTGCCAGCTCACCACATCCACCCGGGACACAAACTGAAGCTTTCTTT. This encodes CASSPHPPGTQTEAFF.

The chain's CDR3 is CASSLRGRGSTEAFF. CDR3 bases: TGTGCCAGCAGCTTAAGGGGACGGGGGAGCACTGAAGCTTTCTTT. The chain couples TRBV7-2 to TRBJ1-1; possibly TRBD1 for D (5 bases). This CDR3 is built from 15 residues. The germline gives CDR1 SGHTA, CDR2 FQGNSA. With 2 bases removed from V and 4 bases from J, the gap between germline ends came to 14 bases.

The chain uses TRBV7-8 and TRBJ2-3; 9 bases line up with TRBD1. This CDR3 contains 17 residues. Germline V lookup: CDR1 SGHVS, CDR2 FQNEAQ. The junction had 11 bases not matched to a gene; V was cut back by 3 bases and J by 4 bases. The CDR3 coding sequence is TGTGCCAGCAGCTTGGGACAGGGAACGGGGTTCGCAGATACGCAGTATTTT. Protein product: CASSLGQGTGFADTQYF.

The chain uses TRBV7-9 and TRBJ1-2, with D unresolved. Germline V gene data show CDR1 as SEHNR and CDR2 as FQNEAQ (reference sequence). This CDR3 spans 17 amino acids. The V and J ends lost 3 bases and 0 bases respectively, with 17 bases between them. This CDR3 reads CASSFGQPPEANYGYTF. DNA of the CDR3: TGTGCCAGCAGCTTCGGTCAGCCCCCCGAAGCTAACTATGGCTACACCTTC.

This chain links TRBV5-4 with TRBJ1-1; D gene uncertain. V was clipped by 2 bases and J by 0 bases, with 8 bases between them. CDR1 and CDR2 from the germline V gene are SGHNT and YYREEE (reference sequence). This CDR3 region has 14 residues. CDR3 bases: TGTGCCAGCAGCTTTGCCGACATGAACACTGAAGCTTTCTTT. Translated, it gives CASSFADMNTEAFF.

V is TRBV7-9 and J is TRBJ1-6; tentative D call: TRBD1 (5 bases). Per the germline V gene, CDR1 is SEHNR and CDR2 is FQNEAQ (reference sequence). The germline V and J ends were trimmed by 6 bases and 0 bases, with 15 bases remaining between them. There are 17 residues in the CDR3. CDR3 DNA: TGTGCCAGCAGTCAGACAGAGGATTACTCCTATAATTCACCCCTCCACTTT. Protein sequence: CASSQTEDYSYNSPLHF.